The next 8 T cell receptor beta chains were all read from a single sample in a study of blood T cell repertoires in COVID-19. Only in-frame clones appear in the TCRdb table, and some are missing; sequencing was by immunoSEQ multiplex PCR. The sample has approximately 280,000 clones, roughly 91% seen once. Sequenced material: PBMCs or T cells enriched from blood (not recorded which). Every receptor here comes from a woman between 55 and 75 years old who had recovered from COVID-19.

This sequence joins TRBV18 and TRBJ1-5, with 9 bases identical to TRBD1. This CDR3 region has 15 residues. Germline trimming cut 3 bases from V and 7 bases from J; bases unmatched to any gene: 7. Germline V CDR1 and CDR2: KGHSH, LQKENI. This CDR3 reads CASSPQDRGGQPQHF. Written as DNA, the CDR3 is TGTGCCAGCTCACCGCAGGACAGGGGAGGCCAGCCCCAGCATTTT. The whole variable domain, remainder taken from reference TRBV18 and TRBJ1-5, is NAGVMQNPRHLVRRRGQEARLRCSPMKGHSHVYWYRQLPEEGLKFMVYLQKENIIDESGMPKERFSAEFPKEGPSILRIQQVVRGDSAAYFCASSPQDRGGQPQHFGDGTRLSIL.

This clone has just one count. The chain carries TRBV2 and TRBJ2-1, with D unresolved. V was pared by 7 bases and J by 0 bases, with 10 bases between. CDR3 size: 14 residues. Germline V gene sequence: CDR1 SNHLY, CDR2 FYNNEI. CDR3 protein: CASTTESSYNEQFF. CDR3 DNA: TGTGCCAGCACAACAGAGAGCTCCTACAATGAGCAGTTCTTC.

The V call is TRBV10-1, the J call TRBJ1-1; D remains unclear. Trimming cost V 6 bases and J 6 bases, with 14 bases left between them. The CDR3 runs to 13 residues. Looked up from germline, CDR1 is WNHNN and CDR2 is SYGVQD (reference sequence). The CDR3 nucleotides read TGCGCCAGCAGCCTTACTAGTGGTTCTGAAGCTTTCTTT. Amino acid sequence: CASSLTSGSEAFF.

The V and J genes are TRBV24-1 and TRBJ2-1, with 11 bases lining up with TRBD2. CDR1 and CDR2 from the germline V gene are KGHDR and SFDVKD. Trimming took 4 bases from V and 4 from J; bases not matched to a gene: 5. CDR3 size: 16 residues. CDR3 loop: CATSDLAGGEYNEQFF. CDR3 nucleotides: TGTGCCACCAGTGACCTAGCGGGAGGAGAATACAATGAGCAGTTCTTC.

This clone has only one observation. DNA of the CDR3: TGTGCCAGCAGTTTCCGCACAGGGGGCGGGGGGAAACTGTTTTTT. As protein: CASSFRTGGGGKLFF. The chain links TRBV28 to TRBJ1-4; TRBD1 aligns across 9 bases. In germline, CDR1 is MDHEN, CDR2 SYDVKM. The CDR3 covers 15 residues. After removal of 3 bases from V and 11 bases from J, the junction contained 10 bases not matched to a gene.

This clone was seen only once. The chain couples TRBV2 to TRBJ2-1; the match to TRBD1 covers 7 bases. In germline, CDR1 is SNHLY, CDR2 FYNNEI. Trimming cost V 9 bases and J 5 bases; bases outside gene matches: 10. The CDR3 spans 14 residues. The CDR3 reads CARGTGAAHNEQFF. In nucleotides, the CDR3 is TGTGCCAGAGGAACAGGGGCCGCACACAATGAGCAGTTCTTC.

J is TRBJ2-7 and V is TRBV15, with D uncertain. This CDR3 comprises 13 residues. V was trimmed by 3 bases and J by 4 bases, leaving 10 bases between them. CDR1 LNHNV and CDR2 YYDKDF come from the germline V gene (reference sequence). CDR3 bases: TGTGCCACCAGCAGGAACGACGGGTACGAGCAGTACTTC. Translating it yields CATSRNDGYEQYF.

This chain links TRBV5-5 with TRBJ2-1; unclear D gene. The CDR3 runs 13 residues. Germline CDR1 SGHKS, CDR2 YYEKEE (reference sequence). The V end was cut by 0 bases, the J end by 6 bases, with 7 bases between. The chain's CDR3 is CASSLGSSNEQFF. The CDR3 nucleotides read TGTGCCAGCAGCTTGGGTAGTTCCAATGAGCAGTTCTTC.